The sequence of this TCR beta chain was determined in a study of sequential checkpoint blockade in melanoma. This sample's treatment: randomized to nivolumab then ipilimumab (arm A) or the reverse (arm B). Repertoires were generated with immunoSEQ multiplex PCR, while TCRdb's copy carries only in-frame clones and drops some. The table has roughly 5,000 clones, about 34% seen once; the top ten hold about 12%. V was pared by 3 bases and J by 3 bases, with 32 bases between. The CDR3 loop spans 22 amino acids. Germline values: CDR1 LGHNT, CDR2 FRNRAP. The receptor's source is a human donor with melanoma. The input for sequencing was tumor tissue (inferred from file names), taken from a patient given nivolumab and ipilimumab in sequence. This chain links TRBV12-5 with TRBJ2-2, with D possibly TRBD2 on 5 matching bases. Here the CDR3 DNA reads TGTGCTAGTGGTTTCCCATCGGGATCACCAGTTTCAGGACCAGTATACACCGGGGAGCTGTTTTTT. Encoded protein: CASGFPSGSPVSGPVYTGELFF.